The next 12 T cell receptor beta chains were all read from a single sample in a study of T cells in Graves' hyperthyroidism and ophthalmopathy. The TCR beta CDR3 regions underwent amplification using RNA transcripts as the source. The study used the HTBI primer set for a first-round RT-PCR of the TCR CDR3. Each CDR3 protein is one row after TCRdb ran MiXCR on the multiplex PCR reads. The sample lists hundreds of thousands of distinct CDR3 sequences, approximately 14% occurring once. The sequencing input was blood. All receptors come from a woman aged 18-29 years with Graves' hyperthyroidism.

This chain uses TRBV2 with TRBJ2-3, with 8 bases matching TRBD2. The CDR3 extends over 16 amino acids. After removal of 8 bases from V and 2 bases from J, the junction contained 12 bases not matched to a gene. Germline V CDR1 and CDR2: SNHLY, FYNNEI. The CDR3 protein is CASGMGLGVATDTQYF. For the CDR3, the DNA is TGTGCCAGCGGGATGGGACTAGGGGTGGCCACAGATACGCAGTATTTT.

The table lists this clonotype with many counts. This rearrangement joins TRBV18 to TRBJ2-7; TRBD2 aligns across 9 bases. V shed 0 bases and J 4 bases; nucleotides not matched to a gene: 4. The CDR3 is made up of 15 amino acids. The germline V gene has CDR1 KGHSH and CDR2 LQKENI. CDR3 coding DNA: TGTGCCAGCTCACCACCGGCGCGGGAGGGATACGAGCAGTACTTC. It translates to CASSPPAREGYEQYF.

In its sample, this clonotype was seen many times. J is TRBJ1-6 and V is TRBV3-1; D perhaps matches TRBD1 (5 bases). CDR3 size: 14 residues. Deletions cut 6 bases from V and 7 bases from J, with 13 bases between. Germline loops: CDR1 LGHDT, CDR2 YNNKEL (reference sequence). This CDR3 is CASRLGTVNSPLHF. CDR3 nucleotide sequence: TGTGCCAGCAGACTCGGGACGGTGAATTCACCCCTCCACTTT.

This clonotype occurred a few times. V usage is TRBV6-1 and J usage is TRBJ1-5; tentative D call: TRBD1 (6 bases). The CDR3 is 15 amino acids. V lost 6 bases, J lost 11 bases, and 23 bases lay in between. The germline V gene encodes CDR1 MNHNS and CDR2 SASEGT. The CDR3 DNA follows: TGTGCCAGCAGCTACAGGGTACAGGCAGATGAGGCCCAGCATTTT. Translated: CASSYRVQADEAQHF.

This clonotype was seen ten or more times. V usage is TRBV27 and J usage is TRBJ2-2; no clear D. The CDR3 consists of 14 residues. V was shortened by 3 bases and J by 2 bases, with 7 bases between the two germline ends. Germline CDR1 reads MNHEY; CDR2 reads SMNVEV (reference sequence). The CDR3 sequence: CASSFAINTGELFF. The CDR3 region has the DNA TGTGCCAGCAGTTTCGCCATAAACACCGGGGAGCTGTTTTTT.

This clonotype was counted at least ten times. The rearrangement joins TRBV5-1 to TRBJ2-5; 11 bases fit TRBD2. Trimming removed 4 bases from V and 1 base from J; junction bases left unmatched: 3. This CDR3 is built from 15 residues. The germline gives CDR1 SGHRS, CDR2 YFSETQ. CDR3 residues: CASSPTSGIQETQYF. In DNA, the CDR3 is TGCGCCAGCAGCCCGACTAGCGGGATCCAAGAGACCCAGTACTTC.

This clonotype was observed at least ten times. This sequence joins TRBV19 and TRBJ2-1, with TRBD2 identical over 10 bases. The J segment lost 2 bases and the V segment lost 1 base, leaving 2 bases of the junction unmatched. Germline V gives CDR1 LNHDA, CDR2 SQIVND (reference sequence). The CDR3 loop spans 16 amino acids. The DNA for the CDR3 is TGTGCCAGTAGTATAGGACTAGCGGGTGCCTACAATGAGCAGTTCTTC. Translated, it gives CASSIGLAGAYNEQFF.

This clonotype has a count of ten or more. V gene TRBV6-1 combines with J gene TRBJ2-3; 8 nucleotides agree with TRBD2. This CDR3 is built from 16 residues. V was clipped by 6 bases and J by 2 bases; unmatched bases: 10. The germline V gene encodes CDR1 MNHNS and CDR2 SASEGT. The CDR3: CASSPRGGAITDTQYF. CDR3 DNA sequence: TGTGCCAGCAGCCCCCGGGGGGGCGCGATCACAGATACGCAGTATTTT.

This clonotype was counted ten times or more. The chain employs TRBV7-9 and TRBJ2-4; TRBD1 aligns across 9 bases. The CDR3 extends over 15 amino acids. The ends lost 5 bases at V and 7 bases at J; junction bases unmatched: 9. Germline V gene sequence: CDR1 SEHNR, CDR2 FQNEAQ (reference sequence). The CDR3 DNA follows: TGTGCCAGCAGCCCGACCGGGACAGGGAGGAACATTCAGTACTTC. Its translation: CASSPTGTGRNIQYF.

This clonotype was counted at least ten times. The V and J genes are TRBV5-1 and TRBJ2-3; 13 bases map to TRBD2. CDR1 is SGHRS, CDR2 YFSETQ, per germline. V shed 0 bases, J shed 0 bases, and the junction held 7 bases outside the gene matches. The CDR3 covers 19 residues. Here the CDR3 DNA reads TGCGCCAGCAGCTTGGCCGGGACTAGCGGGGTACAAAGCACAGATACGCAGTATTTT. This encodes CASSLAGTSGVQSTDTQYF.

With regard to this clonotype: This may be a read error, as it is one base from a much larger clone. V usage is TRBV4-1 and J usage is TRBJ1-2, with TRBD1 identical over 7 bases. The germline V gene has CDR1 MGHRA and CDR2 YSYEKL. CDR3 length equals 14 residues. V was pared by 0 bases and J by 2 bases, with 0 bases of the junction left unmatched. The CDR3 DNA sequence: TGCGCCAGCAGCCAAGAGACAGGGAACTATGGCTACACCTTC. Translated, it gives CASSQETGNYGYTF.

This clonotype was observed at least ten times. V usage is TRBV6-1 and J usage is TRBJ1-2; no definite D call. In germline, CDR1 is MNHNS, CDR2 SASEGT. The CDR3 totals 15 residues. The V and J ends lost 0 bases and 4 bases respectively, with 12 bases between them. CDR3 loop: CASSEAAAFIYGYTF. As DNA, the CDR3 is TGTGCCAGCAGTGAAGCGGCAGCATTCATCTATGGCTACACCTTC.